The table lists the clone carrying this TCR beta chain with a count of one. TCRdb keeps only in-frame clones here, not all; method: immunoSEQ multiplex PCR. The sample carries roughly 97,000 clones, 75% to 90% recorded once. This entry is derived from a study of T cell responses to AZD1222 COVID-19 vaccine. The CDR3 runs 15 residues. V lost 7 bases to trimming and J lost 5 bases; unmatched junction nucleotides: 10. Looked up from germline, CDR1 is LNHDA and CDR2 is SQIVND (reference sequence). The specimen comprised peripheral blood, sampled on day 0 of AZD1222 vaccination. The clonotype originates from an adult in good health. V is TRBV19 and J is TRBJ2-5; 10 nucleotides line up with TRBD2. In DNA, the CDR3 is TGTGCCAGTACAACTAGCGGGGCCGGGTGGGAGACCCAGTACTTC. Translating gives CASTTSGAGWETQYF.